Listed below are T cell receptor beta chains from one sample, sequenced in a study of blood T cell repertoires in COVID-19. The data were produced by immunoSEQ multiplex PCR, yet TCRdb's version contains in-frame clones alone and is incomplete. The data show about 340,000 clones, with 80% to 95% seen just once and less than 20% held by the top ten. Specimen: PBMCs or T cells enriched from blood (not recorded which). The receptors were sampled from a woman aged 25 to 39 who had recovered from COVID-19. Each CDR3 is given with its conserved first and last residue.

V	J	CDR3
TRBV28	TRBJ1-3	CASSRGGGSSGNTIYF
TRBV28	TRBJ1-2	CASSLLDRDYGYTF
TRBV9	TRBJ2-1	CASSVAGLAVNNEQFF
TRBV3-1/TRBV3-2	TRBJ1-1	CASSQGAAWGTEAFF
TRBV5-4	TRBJ2-3	CASSLMGLASTDTQYF
TRBV12-3/TRBV12-4	TRBJ2-3	CASNRAGPDTQYF
TRBV5-4	TRBJ2-5	CASSLDGLVAGETQYF
TRBV7-2	TRBJ2-7	CASSPRIGEQYF
TRBV14	TRBJ1-1	CASSPPRGSEAFF
TRBV7-8	TRBJ1-5	CASSPYDRVLGKNQPQHF
TRBV7-3	TRBJ1-2	CASSSQREGGYTF
TRBV24-1	TRBJ1-2	CATGTGTGFGYTF
TRBV2	TRBJ1-2	CASTVYPVGARGYTF
TRBV5-4	TRBJ2-5	CASSPAGRRETQYF
TRBV6-4	TRBJ2-7	CASWESSYEQYF
TRBV20-1	TRBJ2-1	CSGGQEQFF
TRBV9	TRBJ2-5	CASSVGAFSGGPKETQYF
TRBV28	TRBJ2-2	CASSFMRGGPRTGELFF
TRBV18	TRBJ1-2	CASSGDRDYGYTF
TRBV19	TRBJ1-4	CASSTGQTGHEKLFF